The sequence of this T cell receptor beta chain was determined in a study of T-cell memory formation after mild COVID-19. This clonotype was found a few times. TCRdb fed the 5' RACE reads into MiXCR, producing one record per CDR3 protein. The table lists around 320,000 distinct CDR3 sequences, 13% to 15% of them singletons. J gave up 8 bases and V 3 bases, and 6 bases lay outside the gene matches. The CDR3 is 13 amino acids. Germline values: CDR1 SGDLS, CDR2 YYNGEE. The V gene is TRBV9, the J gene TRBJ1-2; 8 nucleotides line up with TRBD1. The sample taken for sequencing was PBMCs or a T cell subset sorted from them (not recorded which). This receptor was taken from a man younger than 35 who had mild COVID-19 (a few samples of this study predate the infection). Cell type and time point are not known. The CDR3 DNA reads TGTGCCAGCAGCGCTTGGACAGGGAGAGGCTACACCTTC. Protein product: CASSAWTGRGYTF.